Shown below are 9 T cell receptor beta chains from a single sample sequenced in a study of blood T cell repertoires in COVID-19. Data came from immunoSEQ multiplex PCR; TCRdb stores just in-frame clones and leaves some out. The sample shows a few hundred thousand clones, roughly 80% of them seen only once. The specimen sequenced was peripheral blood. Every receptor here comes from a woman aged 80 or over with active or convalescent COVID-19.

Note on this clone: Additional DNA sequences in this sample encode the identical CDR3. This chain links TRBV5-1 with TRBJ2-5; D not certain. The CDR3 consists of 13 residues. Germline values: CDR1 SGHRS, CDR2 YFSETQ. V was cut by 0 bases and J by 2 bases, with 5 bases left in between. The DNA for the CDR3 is TGCGCCAGCAGCTTGGGCCAGCAAGAGACCCAGTACTTC. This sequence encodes CASSLGQQETQYF.

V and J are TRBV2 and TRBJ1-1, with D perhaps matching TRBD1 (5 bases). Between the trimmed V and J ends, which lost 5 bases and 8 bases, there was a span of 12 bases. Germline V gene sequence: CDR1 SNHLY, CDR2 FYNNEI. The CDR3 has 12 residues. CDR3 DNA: TGTGCCAGCAGTTACGTTACAGGAGAAGCTTTCTTT. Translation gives CASSYVTGEAFF.

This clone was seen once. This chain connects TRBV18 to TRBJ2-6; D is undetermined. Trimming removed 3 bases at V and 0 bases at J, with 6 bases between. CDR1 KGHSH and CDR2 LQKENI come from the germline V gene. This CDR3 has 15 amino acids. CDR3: CASSPQDSGANVLTF. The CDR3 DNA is TGTGCCAGCTCACCGCAGGACTCTGGGGCCAACGTCCTGACTTTC.

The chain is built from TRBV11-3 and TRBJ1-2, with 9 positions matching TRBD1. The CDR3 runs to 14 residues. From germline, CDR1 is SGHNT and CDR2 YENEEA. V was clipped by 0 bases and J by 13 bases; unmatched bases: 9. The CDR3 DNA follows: TGTGCCAGCAGCTTAGATCGATGGACAGGGGACCGCACCTTC. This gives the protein CASSLDRWTGDRTF.

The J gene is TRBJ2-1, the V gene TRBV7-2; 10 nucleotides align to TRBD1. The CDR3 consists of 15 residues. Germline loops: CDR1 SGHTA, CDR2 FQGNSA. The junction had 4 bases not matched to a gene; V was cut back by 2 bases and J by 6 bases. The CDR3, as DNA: TGTGCCAGCAGCTTACCTCGGACAGGGGGCAATGAGCAGTTCTTC. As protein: CASSLPRTGGNEQFF.

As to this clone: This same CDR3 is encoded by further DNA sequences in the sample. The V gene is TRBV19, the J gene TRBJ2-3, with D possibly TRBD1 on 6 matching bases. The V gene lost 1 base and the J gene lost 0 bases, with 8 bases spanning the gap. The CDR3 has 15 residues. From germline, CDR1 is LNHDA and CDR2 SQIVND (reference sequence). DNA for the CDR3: TGTGCCAGTAGTATAGCACAGGGAAGCACAGATACGCAGTATTTT. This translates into CASSIAQGSTDTQYF.

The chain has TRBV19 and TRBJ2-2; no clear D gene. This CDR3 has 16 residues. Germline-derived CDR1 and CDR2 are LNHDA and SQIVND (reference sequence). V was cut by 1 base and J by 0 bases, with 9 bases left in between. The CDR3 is CASSIAAAANTGELFF. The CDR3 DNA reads TGTGCCAGTAGTATAGCTGCGGCAGCGAACACCGGGGAGCTGTTTTTT.

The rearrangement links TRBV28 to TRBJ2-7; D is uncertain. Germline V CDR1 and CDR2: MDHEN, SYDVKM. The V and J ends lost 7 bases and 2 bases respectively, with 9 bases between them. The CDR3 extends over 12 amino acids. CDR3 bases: TGTGCCAGCACCCCGAGTCCCTACGAGCAGTACTTC. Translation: CASTPSPYEQYF.

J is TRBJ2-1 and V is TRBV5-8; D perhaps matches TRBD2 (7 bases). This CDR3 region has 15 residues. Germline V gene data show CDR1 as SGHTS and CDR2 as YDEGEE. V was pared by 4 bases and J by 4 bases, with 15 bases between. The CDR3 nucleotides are TGTGCCAGCAGCCCAACAGGGAGGGGTTACAATGAGCAGTTCTTC. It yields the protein CASSPTGRGYNEQFF.